Detailed here is one T cell receptor (beta chain). This entry is derived from a study of Ad26.COV2.S vaccination and SARS-CoV-2 variants. The treatment is: about 20 received Ad26.COV2.S at low or high dose, single or two shots; a few received placebo; per-sample allocation not given. Sampling took place 63 days after the first vaccine or placebo injection. The assay was immunoSEQ multiplex PCR, and TCRdb's table has in-frame clones only and misses some. The table includes hundreds of thousands of clones, 89% detected once. Germline V gives CDR1 MNHEY, CDR2 SVGAGI. The CDR3 spans 15 residues. V gave up 6 bases and J gave up 2 bases; unmatched junction bases: 6.

This receptor was obtained from a person between 18 and 65 years old who received the Ad26.COV2.S COVID-19 vaccine or a placebo. This specimen consisted of peripheral blood, obtained in a trial of Ad26.COV2.S vaccine versus placebo. The chain is built from TRBV6-5 and TRBJ2-1, with 8 positions matching TRBD2. As DNA, the CDR3 is TGTGCCAGCAGACCTCGGCGGGAGGCCTACAATGAGCAGTTCTTC. Translation: CASRPRREAYNEQFF.